The 8 T cell receptor beta chains below all came from one sample that was sequenced in a study of T cell responses to AZD1222 COVID-19 vaccine. Generated by immunoSEQ multiplex PCR, the TCRdb table keeps only in-frame clones and is missing some. Of 45,000 to 70,000 clones in the sample, roughly 90% were seen once. Specimen: peripheral blood, collected 28 days after the second AZD1222 dose. The receptors derive from an adult who received the AZD1222 COVID-19 vaccine.

The chain links TRBV9 to TRBJ1-5, with 9 bases aligning to TRBD1. CDR3 length equals 15 residues. Per the germline V gene, CDR1 is SGDLS and CDR2 is YYNGEE. V gave up 2 bases and J gave up 5 bases; unmatched junction bases: 5. The CDR3 here is CASSVGTGQDQPQHF. CDR3 DNA: TGTGCCAGCAGCGTTGGGACAGGGCAGGATCAGCCCCAGCATTTT.

The rearrangement uses TRBV19 and TRBJ1-1; D not resolved. CDR1 and CDR2 from the germline V gene are LNHDA and SQIVND (reference sequence). This CDR3 has 17 amino acids. Deletions cut 1 base from V and 0 bases from J, with 15 bases between. CDR3 sequence reads: CASSIVGGGSMNTEAFF. The CDR3, as DNA: TGTGCCAGTAGTATAGTAGGAGGTGGCTCCATGAACACTGAAGCTTTCTTT.

The chain recombines TRBV7-2 with TRBJ2-7; possibly TRBD1 for D (7 bases). The CDR3 runs 13 residues. V gave up 5 bases and J gave up 7 bases, with 15 bases separating them. Germline V CDR1 and CDR2: SGHTA, FQGNSA. CDR3 nucleotides: TGTGCCAGCAGCCGTATTCAGGGGGGAGAGCAGTACTTC. It is translated as CASSRIQGGEQYF. Full variable domain (missing parts from reference TRBV7-2 and TRBJ2-7): GAGVSQSPSNKVTEKGKDVELRCDPISGHTALYWYRQSLGQGLEFLIYFQGNSAPDKSGLPSDRFSAERTGGSVSTLTIQRTQQEDSAVYLCASSRIQGGEQYFGPGTRLTVT.

The chain is built from TRBV7-9 and TRBJ1-1; D unresolved. The germline V and J ends were trimmed by 2 bases and 0 bases, with 10 bases remaining between them. From germline, CDR1 is SEHNR and CDR2 FQNEAQ (reference sequence). There are 15 residues in the CDR3. The CDR3 region has the DNA TGTGCCAGCAGCTTAATCCCGGCAGTGAACACTGAAGCTTTCTTT. This gives the protein CASSLIPAVNTEAFF. The whole variable domain, remainder taken from reference TRBV7-9 and TRBJ1-1, is DTGVSQNPRHKITKRGQNVTFRCDPISEHNRLYWYRQTLGQGPEFLTYFQNEAQLEKSRLLSDRFSAERPKGSFSTLEIQRTEQGDSAMYLCASSLIPAVNTEAFFGQGTRLTVV.

The chain links TRBV3-1 (or the pseudogene TRBV3-2) to TRBJ1-1; D perhaps matches TRBD1 (6 bases). The CDR3 covers 15 residues. V lost 3 bases and J lost 0, with 11 bases in between. Looked up from germline, CDR1 is LGHDT and CDR2 is YNNKEL (reference sequence). The CDR3 region has the DNA TGTGCCAGCAGCCAGGACAGAACGATGAACACTGAAGCTTTCTTT. This gives the protein CASSQDRTMNTEAFF.

V is TRBV7-9 and J is TRBJ1-3; no firm D call. Per the germline V gene, CDR1 is SEHNR and CDR2 is FQNEAQ (reference sequence). Trimming took 3 bases from V and 0 from J, leaving 9 bases between them. This CDR3 spans 15 amino acids. CDR3 sequence: CASSLGSSSGNTIYF. The CDR3 bases are TGTGCCAGCAGCTTGGGCAGTAGCTCTGGAAACACCATATATTTT.

This chain joins TRBV27 and TRBJ1-5; 10 bases align to TRBD1. V lost 5 bases, J lost 6 bases, and 7 bases stayed unmatched. Germline V gene lookup returns CDR1 MNHEY and CDR2 SMNVEV (reference sequence). The CDR3 is 15 residues long. CDR3 amino acids: CASSRGTGAGQPQHF. Written as DNA, the CDR3 is TGTGCCAGCAGTCGAGGGACAGGGGCGGGTCAGCCCCAGCATTTT.

CDR3 coding DNA: TGCGCCAGCAGCCAAGATCTCAGACAGGGCCAAGCTTTCTTT. Translated, it gives CASSQDLRQGQAFF. The chain uses TRBV4-3 and TRBJ1-1; TRBD1 aligns across 7 bases. J lost 9 bases, V lost 0 bases, and 7 bases had no gene match. Germline values: CDR1 LGHNA, CDR2 YSLEER. The length of the CDR3 is 14 residues.